This T cell receptor (beta chain) was documented in a study of T cells after yellow fever vaccination. The ends were cut back, 5 bases at V and 5 bases at J, with 15 bases in the middle. Germline lookup yields CDR1 SEHNR and CDR2 FQNEAQ (reference sequence). The CDR3 consists of 14 residues. They built TCR cDNA with 5'RACE template switching, a step that put in a universal primer site and UMIs. In TCRdb, the 5' RACE reads were re-called with MiXCR into one record per CDR3 protein. The repertoire consists of hundreds of thousands of distinct CDR3 sequences, with 18% occurring once and the leading ten covering around 17%.

The material sequenced was PBMCs, taken before the yellow fever booster vaccination. The sequence was obtained from a man younger than 30 who received the YFV17D yellow fever vaccine. This chain joins TRBV7-9 and TRBJ1-1; TRBD1 is a possible D gene (5 bases). The CDR3 is CASSRGTVKTEAFF. As DNA, the CDR3 is TGTGCCAGCAGCCGAGGGACGGTAAAAACTGAAGCTTTCTTT.